This T cell receptor (beta chain) was sequenced in a study of patients and donors after allogeneic stem cell transplantation (dated by TCRdb to 2020 to 2022). This clonotype has only a few counts. No antigen is known for it. No quality values exist for individual bases; no much larger clone is one base distant. Preparation of the library involved RT-PCR. For sequencing, a NextSeq 550 was employed. TCRdb reanalyzed the raw reads on its own, using fastp at Q25 for trimming and MiXCR for clone calling, and kept in-frame beta chains. Under each unique CDR3 protein, matching rows form one entry showing the most common genes and DNA. The sample profile shows about 200,000 distinct CDR3 sequences; 35% to 45% of them were found once. The top ten constitute about 9.9% of the sample. Sequenced input: blood, either unsorted or a sorted T cell fraction (not recorded which). This receptor was obtained from a human donor who was either an allogeneic HSCT recipient or a stem cell or donor lymphocyte infusion donor (not recorded which). It is not recorded whose cells these are; they may come from a transplant donor.

Here the CDR3 is given as CSAAQGRNTEAFF. The DNA is as follows: TGCAGTGCTGCACAGGGGAGGAACACTGAAGCTTTCTTT. The sequence links TRBV20-1 to TRBJ1-1; 7 bases in the middle match TRBD1. Unmatched junction bases come to 4, with V trimmed by 5 bases and J by 1 base. From a lookup of the germline V gene (reference sequence), CDR1 and CDR2 are DFQATT and SNEGSKA. Taken from cysteine to phenylalanine, the CDR3 has 13 residues. The kept DNA is CDR3 alone, 39 bases in frame from the first base.